The 30 T cell receptor beta chains below were found in one sample sequenced in a study of shared clonotypes between healthy human individuals. Sequenced by immunoSEQ multiplex PCR; TCRdb stores in-frame clones only, minus some. The top ten hold 9.5% to 15% of the sample, which has approximately 460,000 clones, 70% to 80% seen once. Sequenced input: PBMCs. The receptors come from a woman in her thirties or forties in good health. Some clones in this sample may be carry-over from other donors' samples.

The V and J genes are TRBV7-2 and TRBJ2-3; 7 bases map to TRBD1. Germline CDR1 SGHTA, CDR2 FQGNSA. J lost 3 bases, V lost 8 bases, and 5 bases had no gene match. The CDR3 runs to 13 residues. The CDR3 loop reads CASGQAWTDTQYF. In nucleotides, the CDR3 is TGTGCCAGCGGACAGGCCTGGACAGATACGCAGTATTTT.

This clone was recorded a few times. V is TRBV27 and J is TRBJ2-1; TRBD2 aligns across 7 bases. Germline CDR1 is MNHEY and CDR2 is SMNVEV (reference sequence). With V trimmed by 5 bases and J by 7 bases, 11 bases remained unmatched. This CDR3 comprises 15 residues. CDR3 in amino acids: CASSRESHGGNEQFF. CDR3 DNA: TGTGCCAGCAGTCGCGAATCACACGGGGGGAATGAGCAGTTCTTC.

This clone was seen repeatedly, ten times or more. The sample holds other DNA sequences that translate to the same CDR3. This chain joins TRBV4-1 and TRBJ2-7; TRBD2 aligns across 14 bases. This CDR3 has 16 amino acids. The germline V gene encodes CDR1 MGHRA and CDR2 YSYEKL. The trim removed 0 bases at V and 6 bases at J, leaving 4 bases unmatched. CDR3 in DNA: TGCGCCAGCAGCCAAGAAGGGACTAGCGGGAGTATCGAGCAGTACTTC. Protein product: CASSQEGTSGSIEQYF.

V and J are TRBV6-5 and TRBJ2-7, with a possible D match to TRBD1 (5 bases). Germline V gene lookup returns CDR1 MNHEY and CDR2 SVGAGI. V lost 6 bases, J lost 2 bases, and 14 bases lay in between. The CDR3 has 14 amino acids. CDR3 residues: CASSPDGRAYEQYF. The CDR3 nucleotides are TGTGCCAGCAGCCCCGATGGCAGGGCCTACGAGCAGTACTTC.

The rearrangement links TRBV29-1 to TRBJ2-5; D is unclear. Trimming pared 0 bases from V and 7 bases from J, leaving 12 bases between. Germline values: CDR1 SQVTM, CDR2 ANQGSEA. This CDR3 region has 13 residues. CDR3 sequence: CSVEDSLVGTQYF. CDR3 nucleotides: TGCAGCGTTGAAGACTCCTTGGTCGGGACCCAGTACTTC.

This chain links TRBV27 with TRBJ2-1; perhaps TRBD2 as D (6 bases). This CDR3 has 14 residues. V lost 5 bases and J 6 bases, leaving 14 bases between the germline ends. Germline lookup yields CDR1 MNHEY and CDR2 SMNVEV (reference sequence). In DNA form, the CDR3 reads TGTGCCAGCAGTCCGGGACTGCAAGGCAATGAGCAGTTCTTC. It specifies CASSPGLQGNEQFF.

This clone was counted once. The identical CDR3 is also encoded by other nucleotide sequences in the sample. The V call is TRBV19, the J call TRBJ1-3; D uncertain. CDR3 size: 14 residues. Germline CDR1 LNHDA, CDR2 SQIVND (reference sequence). V lost 7 bases and J 0 bases, leaving 10 bases between the germline ends. In DNA form, the CDR3 reads TGTGCCAGTACTGGACCGCTCTCTGGAAACACCATATATTTT. It encodes CASTGPLSGNTIYF.

This clone was recorded a few times. CDR3 bases: TGTGCCAGCAGCCACGGATTGACAGGGCAAATTGGCTACACCTTC. This codes for CASSHGLTGQIGYTF. The gene calls are TRBV4-2 and TRBJ1-2, with 7 bases aligning to TRBD1. The CDR3 has 15 amino acids. Germline trimming cut 3 bases from V and 7 bases from J; bases unmatched to any gene: 11. Germline CDR1 LGHNA, CDR2 YNFKEQ.

In regard to this clone: A read error may explain this, as a much larger clone is one base away. The rearrangement links TRBV5-1 to TRBJ2-1; 10 bases map to TRBD2. The V segment lost 3 bases and the J segment 6 bases; nucleotides outside the gene matches: 9. CDR1 and CDR2 (germline): SGHRS, YFSETQ. The CDR3 loop spans 16 amino acids. CDR3 sequence (DNA): TGCGCCAGCAGCTCTAGCGGGAGTCATCAACGCAATGAGCAGTTCTTC. Translation gives CASSSSGSHQRNEQFF.

As to this clone: A far larger clone lies a single base away; this is likely a read error. No conserved phenylalanine or tryptophan ends this CDR3, so it is likely a read error. The CDR3 coding sequence is TGTGCCAGCAGTGAACAGGTTACCTACGAGCAGTACCTC. This gives the protein CASSEQVTYEQYL. The J gene is TRBJ2-7, the V gene TRBV2; no clear D gene. V lost 2 bases, J lost 2 bases, and 7 bases lay in between. Germline loops: CDR1 SNHLY, CDR2 FYNNEI. The length of the CDR3 is 13 residues.

The J gene is TRBJ2-1, the V gene TRBV7-8, with D tentatively TRBD2 (6 bases). V gave up 0 bases and J gave up 7 bases, with 10 bases separating them. CDR3 length: 14 amino acids. The germline V gene has CDR1 SGHVS and CDR2 FQNEAQ. As DNA, the CDR3 is TGTGCCAGCAGCTTAGCGCTCGGGGGTAATGAGCAGTTCTTC. Translated, it gives CASSLALGGNEQFF.

The gene calls are TRBV19 and TRBJ2-7, with TRBD2 identical over 7 bases. The CDR3 has 15 amino acids. The ends lost 6 bases at V and 0 bases at J; junction bases unmatched: 8. Germline CDR1 and CDR2: LNHDA and SQIVND (reference sequence). The CDR3 sequence: CASSRTSDHSYEQYF. CDR3 DNA sequence: TGTGCCAGTAGCCGAACTAGCGACCACTCCTACGAGCAGTACTTC.

The chain couples TRBV6-1 to TRBJ2-1, with no clear D. V lost 5 bases and J 5 bases, leaving 10 bases between the germline ends. The CDR3 has 13 residues. Germline CDR1 reads MNHNS; CDR2 reads SASEGT. The CDR3 DNA is TGTGCCAGCAGTCAAAGACTGCACAATGAGCAGTTCTTC. It yields the protein CASSQRLHNEQFF.

The chain joins TRBV19 to TRBJ2-3; 7 nucleotides align to TRBD2. After removal of 4 bases from V and 2 bases from J, the junction contained 3 bases not matched to a gene. From germline, CDR1 is LNHDA and CDR2 SQIVND (reference sequence). The CDR3 loop spans 14 amino acids. The CDR3 protein is CASSTTSDTDTQYF. The CDR3, as DNA: TGTGCCAGTAGTACAACTAGCGACACAGATACGCAGTATTTT.

The chain employs TRBV18 and TRBJ2-4; 12 positions agree with TRBD1. Unmatched junction bases numbered 11, after V lost 1 base and J lost 7 bases. CDR1 KGHSH and CDR2 LQKENI come from the germline V gene. The CDR3 spans 18 residues. The chain's CDR3 is CASSPLTPGQGAKNIQYF. The CDR3 coding sequence is TGTGCCAGCTCACCACTTACCCCGGGACAGGGGGCGAAGAACATTCAGTACTTC.

This clone was recorded many times. The chain links TRBV2 to TRBJ1-2; 9 bases fit TRBD1. This CDR3 contains 15 residues. Trimming cost V 3 bases and J 7 bases; bases outside gene matches: 9. Per the germline V gene, CDR1 is SNHLY and CDR2 is FYNNEI. CDR3 protein: CASSDVGQGSGGYTF. In nucleotides, the CDR3 is TGTGCCAGCAGTGATGTGGGACAGGGAAGTGGTGGCTACACCTTC.

This clone showed up just once. The V call is TRBV10-3, the J call TRBJ2-1, with TRBD1 identical over 11 bases. Per germline, CDR1 ENHRY and CDR2 SYGVKD. V lost 6 bases to trimming and J lost 4 bases; unmatched junction nucleotides: 5. The length of the CDR3 is 15 residues. CDR3 sequence reads: CAISAGTGGYNEQFF. For the CDR3, the DNA is TGTGCCATCAGCGCCGGGACAGGGGGGTACAATGAGCAGTTCTTC.

The chain joins TRBV18 to TRBJ1-1; a possible D gene is TRBD1 (6 bases). The CDR3 is 12 amino acids. V shed 2 bases and J shed 7 bases, with 8 bases lying between them. CDR1 KGHSH and CDR2 LQKENI come from the germline V gene. The CDR3 coding sequence is TGTGCCAGCTCACCAGGACAGCTTGAAGCTTTCTTT. Translation: CASSPGQLEAFF.

The chain employs TRBV28 and TRBJ1-5, with D perhaps matching TRBD1 (6 bases). The CDR3 has 14 amino acids. CDR1 and CDR2 (germline): MDHEN, SYDVKM. V was cut by 7 bases and J by 2 bases, with 12 bases left in between. This chain's CDR3 is CASMGGQGNQPQHF. DNA for the CDR3: TGTGCCAGCATGGGGGGGCAGGGCAATCAGCCCCAGCATTTT.

This clone was recorded many times. V is TRBV30 and J is TRBJ1-1; D not resolved. V gave up 4 bases and J gave up 1 base, with 7 bases separating them. The germline V gene encodes CDR1 GTSNPN and CDR2 SVGIG (reference sequence). The CDR3 length is 12 residues. CDR3 region: CAWKRANTEAFF. The CDR3 DNA sequence: TGTGCCTGGAAAAGGGCGAACACTGAAGCTTTCTTT.

The count of this clone is one. This sequence joins TRBV2 and TRBJ2-1; D unclear. The CDR3 consists of 14 residues. The germline V gene has CDR1 SNHLY and CDR2 FYNNEI. V lost 1 base to trimming and J lost 2 bases, with 6 bases between them. This CDR3 is CASSEGLAYNEQFF. In DNA, the CDR3 is TGTGCCAGCAGTGAAGGACTCGCCTACAATGAGCAGTTCTTC.

This chain links TRBV4-1 with TRBJ1-3; D gene uncertain. Germline loops: CDR1 MGHRA, CDR2 YSYEKL. The V end was cut by 5 bases, the J end by 0 bases, with 14 bases between. The CDR3 runs 16 residues. The CDR3 spells CASSSPGRSSGNTIYF. The CDR3 DNA reads as TGCGCCAGCAGCTCCCCCGGACGCAGCTCTGGAAACACCATATATTTT.

This chain connects TRBV29-1 to TRBJ2-7; D perhaps matches TRBD1 (6 bases). There are 12 residues in the CDR3. Trimming removed 6 bases from V and 2 bases from J, with 11 bases in between. CDR1 is SQVTM, CDR2 ANQGSEA, per germline. The CDR3 protein is CSVLQGPYEQYF. For the CDR3, the DNA is TGCAGCGTCCTACAGGGCCCCTACGAGCAGTACTTC.

This clone occurred many times. Other DNA sequences in this specimen translate into the identical CDR3. This chain joins TRBV10-3 and TRBJ2-7; 9 nucleotides align to TRBD1. Trimming removed 5 bases from V and 2 bases from J; junction bases left unmatched: 4. Germline-derived CDR1 and CDR2 are ENHRY and SYGVKD. The CDR3 runs 14 residues. The CDR3 DNA is TGTGCCATCAGTCGGGACAGGGAAGCCTACGAGCAGTACTTC. Its translation is CAISRDREAYEQYF.

The V and J genes are TRBV4-3 and TRBJ1-2; D gene ambiguous. CDR3 size: 16 residues. With 0 bases removed from V and 14 bases from J, the gap between germline ends came to 25 bases. Germline CDR1 is LGHNA and CDR2 is YSLEER. The CDR3 bases are TGCGCCAGCAGCCAAGATGGCGCCCCAAAACAAGGCCCATATACCTTC. Protein: CASSQDGAPKQGPYTF.

This chain uses TRBV10-2 with TRBJ2-7; 8 bases map to TRBD1. CDR3 length: 14 residues. The V gene end was trimmed by 3 bases and the J gene end by 5 bases; junction bases not matched to a gene: 6. Germline loops: CDR1 WSHSY, CDR2 SAAADI. The CDR3: CASSDRTGINEQYF. CDR3 DNA sequence: TGCGCCAGCAGTGATAGGACAGGGATCAACGAGCAGTACTTC.

With regard to this clone: This likely stems from a read error, as it lies one base from a far larger clone. This chain uses TRBV6-5 with TRBJ2-3; no clear D. V was shortened by 6 bases and J by 0 bases, with 4 bases between the two germline ends. CDR1 and CDR2 (germline): MNHEY, SVGAGI. This CDR3 is 12 amino acids long. The CDR3 here is CASSQSTDTQYF. CDR3 DNA sequence: TGTGCCAGCAGCCAGAGCACAGATACGCAGTATTTT.

This clone has only a few counts. The chain carries TRBV10-3 and TRBJ2-1; tentative D call: TRBD2 (5 bases). Germline V gene sequence: CDR1 ENHRY, CDR2 SYGVKD. The CDR3 sequence is 15 residues long. Trimming pared 0 bases from V and 6 bases from J, leaving 12 bases between. CDR3 amino acids: CAISESIQRPNEQFF. The CDR3, as DNA: TGTGCCATCAGTGAGTCGATCCAGCGGCCCAATGAGCAGTTCTTC.

A note on this clone: A much larger clone lies one base from this, so it may be a read error. This chain links TRBV10-3 with TRBJ2-1; the match to TRBD1 covers 8 bases. Germline values: CDR1 ENHRY, CDR2 SYGVKD. The CDR3 has 12 residues. CDR3 DNA sequence: TGTGCCACCAGTGGACAGGGCAATGAACAGTTCTTC. Residues: CATSGQGNEQFF.

This clone occurred many times. Other nucleotide sequences from this sample produce the same CDR3. The genes are TRBV4-1 and TRBJ2-7; 9 nucleotides agree with TRBD2. The CDR3 is 15 residues long. Germline lookup yields CDR1 MGHRA and CDR2 YSYEKL. The J segment lost 3 bases and the V segment lost 2 bases, leaving 5 bases of the junction unmatched. The CDR3 here is CASSQLERGDYEQYF. The CDR3 bases are TGCGCCAGCAGCCAACTTGAGCGGGGGGACTACGAGCAGTACTTC.